This record covers a single TCR beta chain. Its target is not known. At collection, donors were nominally healthy, but unrecorded immune exposures were probable. This sample is drawn from a study of cytomegalovirus exposure and HLA in healthy donors. Across the whole study: HLA-typed donors were the source of approximately 88 million unique TCRs, which an early data release held.

The primer mix had 60 Vbeta and 13 Jbeta primers. Some clones are missing from TCRdb's copy, which holds only in-frame ones; the method was immunoSEQ multiplex PCR. This table has just over 95,000 clones, 75% to 85% appearing once. Study observations and caveats: Relative to equally common others, HLA-associated TCR beta chains showed greater clonal expansion in a later analysis.

The V segment lost 3 bases and the J segment 4 bases; nucleotides outside the gene matches: 6. The CDR3 contains 14 residues. The germline gives CDR1 SGHNT, CDR2 YYREEE (reference sequence). Sequenced material: PBMCs. The chain combines TRBV5-4 with TRBJ1-1; 7 nucleotides line up with TRBD1. The clonotype comes from a woman aged 40 to 50 in good health and CMV-seronegative. Written as DNA, the CDR3 is TGTGCCAGCAGCTACAGGGGTTTAGGCACTGAAGCTTTCTTT. Its protein product is CASSYRGLGTEAFF.